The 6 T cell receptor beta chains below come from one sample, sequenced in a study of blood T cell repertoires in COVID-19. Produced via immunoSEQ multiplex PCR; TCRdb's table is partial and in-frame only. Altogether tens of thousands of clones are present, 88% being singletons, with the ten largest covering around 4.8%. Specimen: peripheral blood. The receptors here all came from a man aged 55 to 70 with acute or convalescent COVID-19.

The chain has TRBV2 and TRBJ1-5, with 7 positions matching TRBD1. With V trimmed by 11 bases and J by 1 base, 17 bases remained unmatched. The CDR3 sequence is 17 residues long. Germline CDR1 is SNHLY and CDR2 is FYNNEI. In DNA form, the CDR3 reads TGTGCCGGGTCCCTAGGGGGCCGGATCGGGAGCAATCAGCCCCAGCATTTT. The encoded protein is CAGSLGGRIGSNQPQHF.

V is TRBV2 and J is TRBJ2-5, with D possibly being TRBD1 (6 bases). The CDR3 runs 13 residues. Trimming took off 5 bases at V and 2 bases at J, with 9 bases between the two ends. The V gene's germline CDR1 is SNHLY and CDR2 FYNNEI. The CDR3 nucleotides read TGTGCCAGCAGTTCCCAGGGGCAAGAGACCCAGTACTTC. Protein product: CASSSQGQETQYF. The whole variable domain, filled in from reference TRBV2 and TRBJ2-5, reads EPEVTQTPSHQVTQMGQEVILRCVPISNHLYFYWYRQILGQKVEFLVSFYNNEISEKSEIFDDQFSVERPDGSNFTLKIRSTKLEDSAMYFCASSSQGQETQYFGPGTRLLVL.

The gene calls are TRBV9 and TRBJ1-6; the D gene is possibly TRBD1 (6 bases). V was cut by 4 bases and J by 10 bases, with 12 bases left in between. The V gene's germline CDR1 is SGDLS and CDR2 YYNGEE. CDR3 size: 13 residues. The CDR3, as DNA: TGTGCCAGCAGCCGGGGGGCGGGGTCACCCCTCCACTTT. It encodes CASSRGAGSPLHF.

CDR3 sequence reads: CASSQGLIQPQHF. The CDR3 DNA follows: TGTGCCAGCAGCCAGGGGCTGATACAGCCCCAGCATTTT. The genes are TRBV27 and TRBJ1-5; the D gene is possibly TRBD1 (6 bases). The V end was cut by 6 bases, the J end by 7 bases, with 13 bases between. Germline values: CDR1 MNHEY, CDR2 SMNVEV (reference sequence). This CDR3 has 13 amino acids.

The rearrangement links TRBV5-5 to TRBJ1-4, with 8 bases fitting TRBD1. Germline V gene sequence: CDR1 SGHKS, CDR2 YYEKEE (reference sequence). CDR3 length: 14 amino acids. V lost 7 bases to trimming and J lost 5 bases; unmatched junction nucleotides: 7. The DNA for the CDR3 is TGTGCCAGCGGGAGACAGGGGATCAATGAAAAACTGTTTTTT. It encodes CASGRQGINEKLFF.

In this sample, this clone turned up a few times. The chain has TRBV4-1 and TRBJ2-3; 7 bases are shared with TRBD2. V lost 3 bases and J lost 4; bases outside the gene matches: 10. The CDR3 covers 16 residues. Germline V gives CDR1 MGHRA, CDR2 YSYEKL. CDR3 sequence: CASSHIGRELADTQYF. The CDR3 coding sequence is TGCGCCAGCAGCCATATCGGGCGGGAGCTCGCAGATACGCAGTATTTT.